Listed below are T cell receptor beta chains from one sample, sequenced in a study of blood T cells in healthy people across ages. TCRdb processed the 5' RACE reads anew with MiXCR; each CDR3 protein has one entry. The sample records approximately 810,000 distinct CDR3 sequences, around 36% being singletons. Material for sequencing was blood. These receptors all stem from a man aged 18 to 35 in good health. The CDR3 runs from the conserved cysteine through the conserved F or W. The order of the fields is D gene, clone size, V gene, J gene, CDR3 protein, CDR3 DNA. D genes are given only for firm matches. The size of a clone is reported for some rows only, either as once, few or many, or as a class for expanded clones.

-,few,TRBV27,TRBJ2-7,CASSSQQGSYEQYF,TGTGCCAGCAGTAGTCAACAGGGATCCTACGAGCAGTACTTC
-,-,TRBV27,TRBJ1-2,CASSPGRFYGYTF,TGTGCCAGCAGTCCCGGGAGATTCTATGGCTACACCTTC
-,-,TRBV6-2/TRBV6-3,TRBJ2-7,CASWKTGVQYEQYF,TGTGCCAGCTGGAAGACAGGTGTACAATATGAGCAGTACTTC
TRBD1,-,TRBV7-6,TRBJ2-3,CANSLRTGARTDTQYF,TGTGCCAACAGCCTCCGGACAGGGGCCCGCACAGATACGCAGTATTTT
-,many,TRBV6-5,TRBJ2-1,CASSYSSGGNIYNEQFF,TGTGCCAGCAGTTACTCTTCCGGGGGCAACATATACAATGAGCAGTTCTTC
-,few,TRBV3-1,TRBJ1-1,CASSQVGGGNTEAFF,TGTGCCAGCAGCCAAGTCGGGGGCGGTAACACTGAAGCTTTCTTT
-,many,TRBV20-1,TRBJ2-5,CSARDMQGSETQYF,TGCAGTGCTAGAGATATGCAGGGCAGCGAGACCCAGTACTTC
TRBD1,-,TRBV20-1,TRBJ1-2,CSARDRQGGDGYTF,TGCAGTGCTAGAGACCGACAGGGTGGAGATGGCTACACCTTC
-,few,TRBV21-1,TRBJ2-7,CASSKDGAGDPYEQYF,TGTGCCAGCAGCAAAGACGGGGCAGGGGATCCCTACGAGCAGTACTTC
TRBD2,-,TRBV29-1,TRBJ2-5,CSVLRVAGVGETQYF,TGCAGCGTTCTCAGAGTAGCGGGGGTGGGGGAGACCCAGTACTTC
TRBD2,-,TRBV20-1,TRBJ2-7,CSVSRSGGFYEQYF,TGCAGTGTCAGCCGTAGCGGGGGGTTCTACGAGCAGTACTTC
TRBD1,-,TRBV28,TRBJ1-5,CASRPGQGYQPQHF,TGTGCCAGCAGGCCGGGACAGGGATATCAGCCCCAGCATTTT
-,few,TRBV12-3/TRBV12-4,TRBJ2-5,CASSLGRVVGKTQYF,TGTGCCAGCAGTTTAGGCAGGGTGGTTGGAAAGACCCAGTACTTC
-,-,TRBV20-1,TRBJ2-7,CSASDYPSSYNEQYF,TGCAGTGCTAGTGACTACCCGAGCTCCTACAATGAGCAGTACTTC
-,-,TRBV28,TRBJ1-6,CASSFVGGLDSPLHF,TGTGCCAGCAGTTTTGTCGGGGGGCTGGATTCACCCCTCCACTTT
-,many,TRBV5-1,TRBJ2-1,CASSLRKEPPYNEQFF,TGCGCCAGCAGCCTGCGGAAGGAACCCCCCTACAATGAGCAGTTCTTC
-,-,TRBV5-6,TRBJ2-5,CASSLWAGLKETQYF,TGTGCCAGCAGCTTGTGGGCGGGACTGAAAGAGACCCAGTACTTC
TRBD2,-,TRBV7-2,TRBJ2-3,CASSSQTSGGGADTQYF,TGTGCCAGCAGCTCCCAGACTAGCGGGGGTGGCGCAGATACGCAGTATTTT
-,many,TRBV14,TRBJ2-3,CASSPTFQGNTQYF,TGTGCCAGCAGCCCGACATTCCAGGGGAATACGCAGTATTTT
-,few,TRBV3-1,TRBJ2-1,CASSQDRASDEQFF,TGTGCCAGCAGCCAAGATCGGGCTAGCGATGAGCAGTTCTTC
TRBD1,-,TRBV5-1,TRBJ2-5,CASSLVQGAQSETQYF,TGCGCCAGCAGCTTGGTCCAGGGGGCACAATCAGAGACCCAGTACTTC
-,-,TRBV28,TRBJ2-6,CASSFPQGSSGANVLTF,TGTGCCAGCAGTTTCCCCCAGGGTTCCTCTGGGGCCAACGTCCTGACTTTC
TRBD2,many,TRBV20-1,TRBJ2-1,CSSWGLAGGSSSYNEQFF,TGCAGTTCCTGGGGACTAGCGGGGGGATCCAGCTCCTACAATGAGCAGTTCTTC
TRBD1,few,TRBV6-6,TRBJ1-2,CASSVTGTGGGYTF,TGTGCCAGCAGCGTCACCGGGACAGGAGGCGGCTACACCTTC
-,-,TRBV12-3/TRBV12-4,TRBJ2-3,CASSFGPPSADTQYF,TGCGCCAGCAGTTTTGGCCCCCCTAGCGCAGATACGCAGTATTTT
-,-,TRBV12-3/TRBV12-4,TRBJ1-1,CASSFTGPVSEAFF,TGTGCCAGCAGTTTTACAGGGCCAGTTTCTGAAGCTTTCTTT
-,-,TRBV4-3,TRBJ1-2,CASSQATDYGHTF,TGCGCCAGCAGCCAAGCGACAGACTATGGCCACACCTTC
-,few,TRBV6-2/TRBV6-3,TRBJ1-6,CASRETMDSPLHF,TGTGCCAGCAGGGAAACAATGGATTCACCCCTCCACTTT
-,-,TRBV29-1,TRBJ2-1,CSVGEARFF,TGCAGCGTGGGGGAGGCACGGTTCTTC
-,-,TRBV7-2,TRBJ1-3,CASSLGHSISGNTIYF,TGTGCCAGCAGCTTAGGGCACAGCATCTCTGGAAACACCATATATTTT
-,few,TRBV3-1,TRBJ1-2,CASSQREQYGYTF,TGTGCCAGCAGCCAAAGGGAGCAATATGGCTACACCTTC
TRBD1,once,TRBV19,TRBJ2-1,CASSIGSPGGSYNEQFF,TGTGCCAGTAGTATAGGATCCCCAGGGGGCTCCTACAATGAGCAGTTCTTC
-,-,TRBV28,TRBJ2-1,CASMGDLIRAAPSYNEQFF,TGTGCCAGCATGGGGGACTTGATAAGGGCAGCTCCTTCCTACAATGAGCAGTTCTTC
TRBD1,-,TRBV20-1,TRBJ2-1,CSARDFIGQGAHNEQFF,TGCAGTGCTAGAGATTTCATTGGTCAGGGGGCCCACAATGAGCAGTTCTTC
-,-,TRBV5-6,TRBJ2-3,CASSRGRAASSTDTQYF,TGTGCCAGCAGCCGCGGCCGGGCAGCGTCAAGCACAGATACGCAGTATTTT
-,-,TRBV15,TRBJ2-2,CATSRVASLHTGELFF,TGTGCCACCAGCAGAGTGGCTAGCCTTCACACCGGGGAGCTGTTTTTT
-,-,TRBV20-1,TRBJ2-3,CSAPPRGTDTQYF,TGCAGTGCCCCTCCTCGGGGCACAGATACGCAGTATTTT
TRBD2,few,TRBV3-1,TRBJ2-1,CASSRGLAGGLSPGVDEQFF,TGTGCCAGCAGCCGAGGACTAGCGGGGGGCCTCAGTCCGGGTGTTGATGAGCAGTTCTTC
TRBD1,-,TRBV12-3/TRBV12-4,TRBJ2-7,CASSPGTGGTEQYF,TGTGCCAGCAGTCCCGGGACAGGGGGAACCGAGCAGTACTTC
-,many,TRBV6-5,TRBJ2-5,CASSLGLMQETQYF,TGTGCCAGCAGCTTAGGACTGATGCAAGAGACCCAGTACTTC
TRBD1,few,TRBV7-2,TRBJ1-1,CASSLRTGDTEAFF,TGTGCCAGCAGCTTACGGACAGGGGACACTGAAGCTTTCTTT
-,-,TRBV4-2,TRBJ2-7,CASSQEAATLNNEQYF,TGTGCCAGCAGCCAAGAGGCCGCGACTCTCAACAATGAGCAGTACTTC
TRBD2,many,TRBV29-1,TRBJ2-1,CSITGTSGDPSYNEQFF,TGCAGCATCACCGGGACTAGCGGGGACCCCTCCTACAATGAGCAGTTCTTC
-,few,TRBV20-1,TRBJ2-6,CSSEHLSSGANVLTF,TGCAGCTCTGAACACCTAAGCTCTGGGGCCAACGTCCTGACTTTC
-,-,TRBV7-2,TRBJ2-7,CASSLVWTASYEQYF,TGTGCCAGCAGCTTAGTTTGGACAGCTTCCTACGAGCAGTACTTC